Each of the 13 T cell receptor beta chains below was sequenced from the same sample in a study of regulatory T cells in long-lasting Graves disease. Time point here: newly diagnosed GD, antithyroid drugs for less than 3 months. TCR sequences were obtained from RNA taken from PBMCs. CDR3 regions were amplified by Arm-PCR using iRepertoire HTBI primers to build TCR beta libraries. MiXCR, run by TCRdb on the multiplex PCR reads, gives a single entry per CDR3 protein. The sample holds 400,000 to 500,000 distinct CDR3 sequences, around 15% seen once. The sample also formed part of further work on T cells in Graves' hyperthyroidism and ophthalmopathy.

The input for sequencing was peripheral blood mononuclear cells (PBMCs), taken at new diagnosis, from a patient treated with antithyroid drugs. All receptors come from a woman aged 50 to 65 with Graves disease.

The V and J genes are TRBV5-5 and TRBJ1-2; D might be TRBD1 (5 bases). V was clipped by 4 bases and J by 4 bases, with 17 bases between them. The CDR3 totals 15 residues. CDR1 is SGHKS, CDR2 YYEKEE, per germline (reference sequence). The CDR3 reads CASSPIVGAGYGYTF. Here the CDR3 DNA reads TGTGCCAGCAGCCCAATAGTAGGGGCGGGCTATGGCTACACCTTC.

The rearrangement links TRBV7-9 to TRBJ2-1; perhaps TRBD2 as D (5 bases). With 5 bases removed from V and 2 bases from J, the gap between germline ends came to 13 bases. The CDR3 loop spans 15 amino acids. The germline gives CDR1 SEHNR, CDR2 FQNEAQ (reference sequence). CDR3 DNA sequence: TGTGCCAGCAGCCCGCCCGGGGTTACCTACAATGAGCAGTTCTTC. This sequence encodes CASSPPGVTYNEQFF.

This clonotype appeared a few times. The chain carries TRBV7-2 and TRBJ2-1; TRBD1 aligns across 7 bases. The CDR3 covers 15 residues. J gave up 0 bases and V 3 bases, and 2 bases lay outside the gene matches. In germline, CDR1 is SGHTA, CDR2 FQGNSA. The CDR3, as DNA: TGTGCCAGCAGCTTGACAGGGCCCTCCTACAATGAGCAGTTCTTC. It yields the protein CASSLTGPSYNEQFF.

This clonotype was detected ten times or more. The V gene is TRBV20-1, the J gene TRBJ2-3, with D perhaps matching TRBD1 (5 bases). The CDR3 is made up of 15 amino acids. Germline V gene data show CDR1 as DFQATT and CDR2 as SNEGSKA (reference sequence). The V gene lost 3 bases and the J gene lost 1 base, with 14 bases spanning the gap. The CDR3 here is CSASPRVDGTDTQYF. In DNA, the CDR3 is TGCAGTGCTAGCCCCAGGGTAGATGGCACAGATACGCAGTATTTT.

This clonotype was observed many times. This sequence joins TRBV3-1 and TRBJ1-1; no definite D call. Germline V gene data show CDR1 as LGHDT and CDR2 as YNNKEL (reference sequence). Trimming shortened V by 5 bases and J by 6 bases, and 16 bases separated the two germline ends. The CDR3 loop spans 14 amino acids. CDR3 coding DNA: TGTGCCAGCAGCATGGCGGGTATCGAGGCTGAAGCTTTCTTT. Its protein product is CASSMAGIEAEAFF.

This clonotype was recorded at least ten times. This chain uses TRBV7-2 with TRBJ2-3; 12 nucleotides line up with TRBD2. This CDR3 is 16 amino acids long. V shed 5 bases and J 7 bases; nucleotides not matched to a gene: 10. Germline loops: CDR1 SGHTA, CDR2 FQGNSA. CDR3 loop: CASSARLAGVLNTQYF. The CDR3, as DNA: TGTGCCAGCAGCGCCCGACTAGCGGGAGTTTTAAATACGCAGTATTTT.

The chain has TRBV9 and TRBJ2-7; 8 bases fit TRBD1. The CDR3 is made up of 14 amino acids. V lost 2 bases to trimming and J lost 3 bases; unmatched junction nucleotides: 4. CDR1 is SGDLS, CDR2 YYNGEE, per germline. The CDR3 is CASSVTGADYEQYF. The CDR3 region has the DNA TGTGCCAGCAGCGTGACAGGGGCGGACTACGAGCAGTACTTC.

This clonotype has a handful of counts. The rearrangement uses TRBV12-3 or TRBV12-4 and TRBJ2-2; TRBD2 is a possible D gene (5 bases). V was clipped by 2 bases and J by 0 bases, with 7 bases between them. This CDR3 has 15 residues. CDR3 nucleotides: TGTGCCAGCAGTTTAAGCGGACCGAACACCGGGGAGCTGTTTTTT. It translates to CASSLSGPNTGELFF.

This clonotype was observed a few times. The chain couples TRBV7-3 to TRBJ2-2; D is undetermined. Germline CDR1 SGHTA, CDR2 FQGTGA. The CDR3 runs 16 residues. The V end lost 2 bases, the J end lost 1 base, and 11 bases lay between the germline ends. For the CDR3, the DNA is TGTGCCAGCAGCTTATGGTCAACGGGGAACACCGGGGAGCTGTTTTTT. Its protein is CASSLWSTGNTGELFF.

This clonotype was counted a few times. This chain links TRBV9 with TRBJ2-1; 8 bases align to TRBD2. CDR3 length equals 16 residues. Germline CDR1 and CDR2: SGDLS and YYNGEE. V gave up 4 bases and J gave up 6 bases; unmatched junction bases: 12. CDR3 sequence: CASSSSVAGNSNEQFF. The CDR3 DNA follows: TGTGCCAGCAGCTCCTCGGTAGCGGGAAATTCCAATGAGCAGTTCTTC.

The V and J genes are TRBV4-1 and TRBJ2-1, with 8 bases aligning to TRBD2. Looked up from germline, CDR1 is MGHRA and CDR2 is YSYEKL. Trimming took 0 bases from V and 5 from J; bases not matched to a gene: 3. This CDR3 has 15 amino acids. CDR3 residues: CASSQERGRHNEQFF. CDR3 DNA: TGCGCCAGCAGCCAAGAACGCGGGAGGCACAATGAGCAGTTCTTC.

This clonotype was seen a handful of times. This sequence joins TRBV20-1 and TRBJ2-4, with D possibly TRBD2 on 5 matching bases. The CDR3 runs 18 residues. V was cut by 2 bases and J by 7 bases, with 27 bases left in between. The germline CDR1 and CDR2 sequences are DFQATT and SNEGSKA (reference sequence). As DNA, the CDR3 is TGCAGTGCTAGACGCCTACGACTCGGGGAGCCCCTAGAGAACATTCAGTACTTC. Translated: CSARRLRLGEPLENIQYF.

This clonotype was counted between two and nine times. The rearrangement joins TRBV18 to TRBJ2-2; D is ambiguous. Per the germline V gene, CDR1 is KGHSH and CDR2 is LQKENI. Trimming stripped 2 bases from V and 5 bases from J, with 9 bases between. The CDR3 is 14 residues long. CDR3 region: CASSPKSKTGELFF. CDR3 bases: TGTGCCAGCTCACCAAAGAGCAAAACCGGGGAGCTGTTTTTT. The full variable domain, its missing parts supplied by reference TRBV18 and TRBJ2-2, is NAGVMQNPRHLVRRRGQEARLRCSPMKGHSHVYWYRQLPEEGLKFMVYLQKENIIDESGMPKERFSAEFPKEGPSILRIQQVVRGDSAAYFCASSPKSKTGELFFGEGSRLTVL.